The following is a TCR beta chain sequence with its context. Its matching antigen is unknown. Clones were sequenced by immunoSEQ multiplex PCR, and TCRdb holds only the in-frame ones, with some missing. This sample has some 120,000 clones; roughly 91% occur once, and the top ten carry about 1.2%. The data stem from a study of T cell responses to AZD1222 COVID-19 vaccine. Study-wide findings and caveats: Seropositive status at baseline applied to only 6 or 7 AZD1222 recipients. The repertoires were collected only after the peak T cell response.

The trim removed 0 bases at V and 0 bases at J, leaving 7 bases unmatched. The germline V gene encodes CDR1 LGHNA and CDR2 YNFKEQ. The CDR3 length is 18 residues. The rearrangement links TRBV4-2 to TRBJ1-5, with TRBD1 identical over 8 bases. This clonotype originated in an adult in good health. Sequenced here: peripheral blood, sampled on day 0 of AZD1222 vaccination. CDR3 bases: TGTGCCAGCAGCCAAGATTCTCAGGGGGCTCTTAGCAATCAGCCCCAGCATTTT. This gives the protein CASSQDSQGALSNQPQHF.